This is a list of T cell receptor beta chains from one sample in a study of blood T cell repertoires in COVID-19. Libraries were prepared by immunoSEQ multiplex PCR; TCRdb keeps only in-frame clonotypes and omits some of them. This sample has roughly 200,000 clones, with around nine tenths found just once. Sequencing used peripheral blood. The source of these receptors is a man in his sixties who had recovered from COVID-19. Each CDR3 is given without its conserved first and last residue.

j_call: TRBJ1-6; v_call: TRBV6-4; cdr3_aa: ASRDRTDSPLH
j_call: TRBJ1-6; v_call: TRBV19; cdr3_aa: ASVGDPNNSPLH
j_call: TRBJ1-2; v_call: TRBV20-1; cdr3_aa: SAGQGIGYT
j_call: TRBJ2-2; v_call: TRBV24-1; cdr3_aa: ATSDLNSPQGTGELF
j_call: TRBJ1-4; v_call: TRBV5-1; cdr3_aa: ASSLTTVRSEKLF
j_call: TRBJ1-5; v_call: TRBV7-8; cdr3_aa: ASSQVARIWSNQPQH
j_call: TRBJ2-1; v_call: TRBV11-2; cdr3_aa: ASSLGGFYEQF
j_call: TRBJ2-5; v_call: TRBV24-1; cdr3_aa: ATSGGGWETQY
j_call: TRBJ2-1; v_call: TRBV2; cdr3_aa: ASRTLASAFYNEQF
j_call: TRBJ2-1; v_call: TRBV27; cdr3_aa: ASSSGTGLDEQF
j_call: TRBJ1-5; v_call: TRBV3-1/TRBV3-2; cdr3_aa: AGGTRNQPQH
j_call: TRBJ2-7; v_call: TRBV27; cdr3_aa: ASRGLGGDYEQY
j_call: TRBJ2-3; v_call: TRBV2; cdr3_aa: ASSEPGLAGPSESTDTQY
j_call: TRBJ1-5; v_call: TRBV30; cdr3_aa: AWSPSNQPQH
j_call: TRBJ2-3; v_call: TRBV6-5; cdr3_aa: ASSYARDHRGDTQY
j_call: TRBJ2-1; v_call: TRBV24-1; cdr3_aa: ATSDITGGEQF
j_call: TRBJ2-7; v_call: TRBV7-6; cdr3_aa: ASTRGSFAYLEQY
j_call: TRBJ2-7; v_call: TRBV2; cdr3_aa: ASNLGTGGVQNEQY
j_call: TRBJ1-1; v_call: TRBV7-2; cdr3_aa: ASSVVTGLTEAF
j_call: TRBJ1-2; v_call: TRBV5-5; cdr3_aa: ASSLAGDFNYGYT
j_call: TRBJ2-7; v_call: TRBV27; cdr3_aa: ASIQSGAGTYEQY
j_call: TRBJ1-1; v_call: TRBV11-2; cdr3_aa: ASSLGTDEAF
j_call: TRBJ2-5; v_call: TRBV5-1; cdr3_aa: ASSLAPGGGGPKETQY
j_call: TRBJ2-7; v_call: TRBV12-3/TRBV12-4; cdr3_aa: ASRPQASYEQY
j_call: TRBJ1-5; v_call: TRBV28; cdr3_aa: ASSLLLDRVQPQH
j_call: TRBJ1-2; v_call: TRBV28; cdr3_aa: ASSLRDIVVGYT
j_call: TRBJ1-6; v_call: TRBV6-5; cdr3_aa: ASRRVTGADSPLH
j_call: TRBJ1-4; v_call: TRBV28; cdr3_aa: ACATAPEKLF
j_call: TRBJ1-5; v_call: TRBV4-2; cdr3_aa: ASSRTAHNPNQPQH
j_call: TRBJ2-3; v_call: TRBV24-1; cdr3_aa: ATSDLQAGTDTQY
j_call: TRBJ2-5; v_call: TRBV19; cdr3_aa: ASSTVTGGGGETQY
j_call: TRBJ1-1; v_call: TRBV7-6; cdr3_aa: ASSVTGGQNTEAF
j_call: TRBJ1-1; v_call: TRBV5-5; cdr3_aa: ASSLVGGLGTEAF
j_call: TRBJ2-5; v_call: TRBV27; cdr3_aa: ASSRRSVETQY
j_call: TRBJ1-1; v_call: TRBV5-1; cdr3_aa: ASSLGYAGTGMNTEAF
j_call: TRBJ1-6; v_call: TRBV5-1; cdr3_aa: ASSLDRAGSPLH
j_call: TRBJ1-1; v_call: TRBV7-2; cdr3_aa: ASGRVNTEAF
j_call: TRBJ1-2; v_call: TRBV21-1; cdr3_aa: ASSKVPGNYGYT
j_call: TRBJ1-5; v_call: TRBV5-1; cdr3_aa: ASSLTGDDQPQH
j_call: TRBJ1-6; v_call: TRBV5-6; cdr3_aa: ASKTGTGKSTYNSPLH
j_call: TRBJ2-7; v_call: TRBV18; cdr3_aa: ASSPQGKGEQY
j_call: TRBJ2-1; v_call: TRBV29-1; cdr3_aa: SGSSGISSYNEQF
j_call: TRBJ2-1; v_call: TRBV5-6; cdr3_aa: ASSLARQGPYNEQF
j_call: TRBJ1-1; v_call: TRBV5-1; cdr3_aa: ASSLDRAQNTEAF
j_call: TRBJ2-3; v_call: TRBV19; cdr3_aa: ASKHSSTDTQY
j_call: TRBJ1-2; v_call: TRBV6-2/TRBV6-3; cdr3_aa: ASSSTGGYYGYT
j_call: TRBJ2-7; v_call: TRBV6-2/TRBV6-3; cdr3_aa: ASSWDLSSYEQY
j_call: TRBJ1-2; v_call: TRBV6-2/TRBV6-3; cdr3_aa: ASSWAYADGYT
j_call: TRBJ1-2; v_call: TRBV30; cdr3_aa: AWRLLQVAGYT
j_call: TRBJ1-6; v_call: TRBV2; cdr3_aa: ASSDGTGVWSPLH
j_call: TRBJ2-7; v_call: TRBV2; cdr3_aa: ASSRQKGEQY